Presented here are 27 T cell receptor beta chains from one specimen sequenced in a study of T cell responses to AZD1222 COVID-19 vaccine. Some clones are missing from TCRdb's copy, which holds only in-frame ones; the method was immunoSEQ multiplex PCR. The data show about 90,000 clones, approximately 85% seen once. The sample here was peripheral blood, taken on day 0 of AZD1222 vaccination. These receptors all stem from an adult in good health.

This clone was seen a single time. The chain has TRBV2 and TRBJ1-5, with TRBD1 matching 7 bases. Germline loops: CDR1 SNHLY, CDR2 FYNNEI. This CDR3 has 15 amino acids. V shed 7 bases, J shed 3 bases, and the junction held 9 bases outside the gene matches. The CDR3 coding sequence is TGTGCCAGCAAACCCCACAGGGGCCCCAATCAGCCCCAGCATTTT. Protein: CASKPHRGPNQPQHF.

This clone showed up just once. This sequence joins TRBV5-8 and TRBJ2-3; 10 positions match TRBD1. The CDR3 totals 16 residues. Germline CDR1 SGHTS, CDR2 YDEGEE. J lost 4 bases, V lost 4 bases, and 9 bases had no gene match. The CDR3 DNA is TGTGCCAGCAGCCCCCGGGACAGGGGAATCTCAGATACGCAGTATTTT. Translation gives CASSPRDRGISDTQYF.

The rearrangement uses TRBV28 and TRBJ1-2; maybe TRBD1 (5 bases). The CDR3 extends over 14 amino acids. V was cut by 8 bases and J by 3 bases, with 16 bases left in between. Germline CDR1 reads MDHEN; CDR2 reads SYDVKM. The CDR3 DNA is TGTGCCAGCGGGAGGGGCGACGCTTACTATGGCTACACCTTC. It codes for CASGRGDAYYGYTF.

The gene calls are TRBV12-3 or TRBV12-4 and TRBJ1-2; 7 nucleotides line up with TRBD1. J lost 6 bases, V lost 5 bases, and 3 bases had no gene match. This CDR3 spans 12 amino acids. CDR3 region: CASSDRVDGYTF. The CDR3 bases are TGTGCCAGCAGTGACAGGGTGGATGGCTACACCTTC.

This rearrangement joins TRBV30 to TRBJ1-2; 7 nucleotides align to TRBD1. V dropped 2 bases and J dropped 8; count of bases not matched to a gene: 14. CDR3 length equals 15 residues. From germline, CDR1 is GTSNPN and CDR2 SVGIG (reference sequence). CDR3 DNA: TGTGCCTGGAGTTCCTCCGGGACAGTACAGAGAGGCTACACCTTC. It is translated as CAWSSSGTVQRGYTF.

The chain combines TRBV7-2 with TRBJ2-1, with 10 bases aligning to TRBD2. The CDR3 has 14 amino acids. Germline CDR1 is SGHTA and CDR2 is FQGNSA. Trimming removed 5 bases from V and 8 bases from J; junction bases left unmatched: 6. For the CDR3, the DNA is TGTGCCAGCAGCCAACTAGCGGGATACGATGAGCAGTTCTTC. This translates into CASSQLAGYDEQFF. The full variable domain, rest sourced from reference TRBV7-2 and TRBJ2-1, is GAGVSQSPSNKVTEKGKDVELRCDPISGHTALYWYRQSLGQGLEFLIYFQGNSAPDKSGLPSDRFSAERTGGSVSTLTIQRTQQEDSAVYLCASSQLAGYDEQFFGPGTRLTVL.

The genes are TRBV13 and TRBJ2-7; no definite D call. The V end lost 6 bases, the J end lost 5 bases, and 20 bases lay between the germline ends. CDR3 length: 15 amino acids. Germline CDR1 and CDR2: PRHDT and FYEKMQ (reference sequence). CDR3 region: CASSYFPQVYNEQYF. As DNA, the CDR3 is TGTGCCAGCAGTTATTTCCCCCAGGTTTATAACGAGCAGTACTTC.

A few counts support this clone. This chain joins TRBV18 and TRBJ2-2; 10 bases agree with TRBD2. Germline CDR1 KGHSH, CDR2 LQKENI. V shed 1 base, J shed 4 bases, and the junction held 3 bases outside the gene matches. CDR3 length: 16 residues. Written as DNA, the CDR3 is TGTGCCAGCTCACCACGGGCTAGCGGGAGCACCGGGGAGCTGTTTTTT. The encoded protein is CASSPRASGSTGELFF.

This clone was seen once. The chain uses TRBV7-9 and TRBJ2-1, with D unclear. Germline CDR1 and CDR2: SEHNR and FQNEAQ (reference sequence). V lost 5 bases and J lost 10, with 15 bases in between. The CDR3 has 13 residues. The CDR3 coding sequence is TGTGCCAGCAGCCCCTCCTTGGCCCGAGAGCAGTTCTTC. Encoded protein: CASSPSLAREQFF. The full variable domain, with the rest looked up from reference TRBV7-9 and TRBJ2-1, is DTGVSQNPRHKITKRGQNVTFRCDPISEHNRLYWYRQTLGQGPEFLTYFQNEAQLEKSRLLSDRFSAERPKGSFSTLEIQRTEQGDSAMYLCASSPSLAREQFFGPGTRLTVL.

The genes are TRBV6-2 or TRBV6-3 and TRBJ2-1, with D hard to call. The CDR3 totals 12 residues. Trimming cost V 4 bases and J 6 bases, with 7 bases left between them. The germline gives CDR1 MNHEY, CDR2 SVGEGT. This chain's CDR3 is CASSSTGNEQFF. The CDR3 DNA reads TGTGCCAGCAGTTCGACGGGCAATGAGCAGTTCTTC.

DNA for the CDR3: TGTGCCAGCAGGGGACTAGGTACCTACGAGCAGTACTTC. Protein sequence: CASRGLGTYEQYF. The chain is built from TRBV27 and TRBJ2-7, with 8 bases fitting TRBD2. Germline V lookup: CDR1 MNHEY, CDR2 SMNVEV (reference sequence). There are 13 residues in the CDR3. V trimming: 6 bases; J trimming: 2 bases; junction bases outside the gene matches: 3.

The CDR3 reads CASSVGAGESDTQYF. CDR3 nucleotides: TGTGCCAGCAGCGTTGGAGCGGGAGAGTCAGATACGCAGTATTTT. The chain has TRBV9 and TRBJ2-3, with 8 nucleotides matching TRBD2. Germline CDR1 SGDLS, CDR2 YYNGEE. This CDR3 contains 15 residues. J lost 4 bases, V lost 2 bases, and 6 bases had no gene match.

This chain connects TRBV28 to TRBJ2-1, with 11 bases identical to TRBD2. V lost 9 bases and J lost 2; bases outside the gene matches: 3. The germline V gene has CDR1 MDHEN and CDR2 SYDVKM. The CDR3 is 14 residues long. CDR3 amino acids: CASETSGTYNEQFF. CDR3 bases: TGTGCCAGTGAGACTAGCGGGACCTACAATGAGCAGTTCTTC.

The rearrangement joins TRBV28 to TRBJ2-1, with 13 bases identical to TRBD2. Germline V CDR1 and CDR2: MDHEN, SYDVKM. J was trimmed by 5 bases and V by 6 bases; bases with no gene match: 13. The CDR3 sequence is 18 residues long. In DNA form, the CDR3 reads TGTGCCAGCAGCCCAACTAAAACCGGACTAGCGGGAGACAATGAGCAGTTCTTC. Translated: CASSPTKTGLAGDNEQFF. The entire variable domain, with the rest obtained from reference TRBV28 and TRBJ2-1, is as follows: DVKVTQSSRYLVKRTGEKVFLECVQDMDHENMFWYRQDPGLGLRLIYFSYDVKMKEKGDIPEGYSVSREKKERFSLILESASTNQTSMYLCASSPTKTGLAGDNEQFFGPGTRLTVL.

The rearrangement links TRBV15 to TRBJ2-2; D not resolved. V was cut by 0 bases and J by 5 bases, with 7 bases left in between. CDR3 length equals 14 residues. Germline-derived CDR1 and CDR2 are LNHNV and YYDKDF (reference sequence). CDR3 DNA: TGTGCCACCAGCAGAGATTCTGGGACCGGGGAGCTGTTTTTT. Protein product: CATSRDSGTGELFF.

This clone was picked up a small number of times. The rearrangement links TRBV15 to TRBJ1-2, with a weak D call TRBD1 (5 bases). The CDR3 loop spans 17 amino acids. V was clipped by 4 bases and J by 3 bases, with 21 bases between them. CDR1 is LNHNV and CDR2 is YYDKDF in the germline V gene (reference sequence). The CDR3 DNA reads TGTGCCACCAGCAAAGGAGCGGGACTAGGGTCAGACTATGGCTACACCTTC. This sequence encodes CATSKGAGLGSDYGYTF.

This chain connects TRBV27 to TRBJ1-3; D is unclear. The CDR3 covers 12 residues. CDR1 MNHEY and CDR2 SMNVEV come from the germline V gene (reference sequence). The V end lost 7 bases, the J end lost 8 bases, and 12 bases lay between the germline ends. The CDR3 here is CASTRGLDTIYF. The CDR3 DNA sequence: TGTGCCAGCACGCGAGGTCTAGACACCATATATTTT.

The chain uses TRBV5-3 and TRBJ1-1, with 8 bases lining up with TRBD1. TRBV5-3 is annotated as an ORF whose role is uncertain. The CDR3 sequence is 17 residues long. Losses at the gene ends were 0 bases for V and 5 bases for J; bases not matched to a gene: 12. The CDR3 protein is CARSLVVKETGATEAFF. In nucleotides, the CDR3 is TGTGCCAGAAGCTTGGTCGTAAAGGAGACAGGGGCGACTGAAGCTTTCTTT.

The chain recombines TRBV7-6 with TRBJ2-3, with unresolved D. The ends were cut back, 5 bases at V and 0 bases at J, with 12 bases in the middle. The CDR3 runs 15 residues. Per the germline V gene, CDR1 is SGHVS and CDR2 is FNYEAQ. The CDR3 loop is CASSPTFSSTDTQYF. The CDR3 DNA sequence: TGTGCCAGCAGCCCCACCTTCTCTAGCACAGATACGCAGTATTTT.

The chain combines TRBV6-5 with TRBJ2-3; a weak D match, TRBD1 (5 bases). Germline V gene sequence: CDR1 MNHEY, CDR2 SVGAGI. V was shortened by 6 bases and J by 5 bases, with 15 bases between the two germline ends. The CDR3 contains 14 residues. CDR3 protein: CASSLDSLGDTQYF. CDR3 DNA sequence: TGTGCCAGCAGCCTAGACAGCCTAGGAGATACGCAGTATTTT.

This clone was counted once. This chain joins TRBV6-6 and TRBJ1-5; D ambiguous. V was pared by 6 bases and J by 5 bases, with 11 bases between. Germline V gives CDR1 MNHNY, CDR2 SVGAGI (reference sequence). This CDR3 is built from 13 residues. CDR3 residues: CASRRVSHQPQHF. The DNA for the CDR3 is TGTGCCAGCAGAAGGGTGTCCCATCAGCCCCAGCATTTT.

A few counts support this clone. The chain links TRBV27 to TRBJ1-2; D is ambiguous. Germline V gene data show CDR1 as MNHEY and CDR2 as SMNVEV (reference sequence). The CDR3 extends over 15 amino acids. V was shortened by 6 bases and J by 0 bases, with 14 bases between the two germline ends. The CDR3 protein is CASRDFRSSNYGYTF. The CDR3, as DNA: TGTGCCAGCAGGGACTTCAGATCTTCTAACTATGGCTACACCTTC.

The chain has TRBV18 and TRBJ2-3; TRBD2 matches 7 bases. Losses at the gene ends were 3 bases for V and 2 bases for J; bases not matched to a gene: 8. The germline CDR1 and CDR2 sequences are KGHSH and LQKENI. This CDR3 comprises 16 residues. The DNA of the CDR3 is TGTGCCAGCTCACCGCAGCCGGGGGGAATCACAGATACGCAGTATTTT. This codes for CASSPQPGGITDTQYF.

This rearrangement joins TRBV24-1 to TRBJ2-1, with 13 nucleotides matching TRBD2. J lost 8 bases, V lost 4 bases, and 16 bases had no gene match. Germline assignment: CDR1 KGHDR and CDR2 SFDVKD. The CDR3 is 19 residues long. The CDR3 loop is CATSDPGLAGVSFRDEQFF. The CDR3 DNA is TGTGCCACCAGTGACCCAGGACTAGCGGGAGTATCTTTTCGCGATGAGCAGTTCTTC.

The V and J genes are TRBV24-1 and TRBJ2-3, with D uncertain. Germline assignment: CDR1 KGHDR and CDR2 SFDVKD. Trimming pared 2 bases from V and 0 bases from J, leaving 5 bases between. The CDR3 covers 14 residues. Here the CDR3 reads CATSDSASTDTQYF. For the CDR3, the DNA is TGTGCCACCAGTGATTCGGCCAGCACAGATACGCAGTATTTT.

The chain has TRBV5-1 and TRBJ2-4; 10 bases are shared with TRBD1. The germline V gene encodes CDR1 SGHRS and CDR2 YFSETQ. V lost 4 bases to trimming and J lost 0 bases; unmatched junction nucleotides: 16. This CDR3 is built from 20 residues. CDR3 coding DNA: TGCGCCAGCAGCCAATTCTTCGGGACAGGGGCGAAGTTAGCCAAAAACATTCAGTACTTC. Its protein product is CASSQFFGTGAKLAKNIQYF.

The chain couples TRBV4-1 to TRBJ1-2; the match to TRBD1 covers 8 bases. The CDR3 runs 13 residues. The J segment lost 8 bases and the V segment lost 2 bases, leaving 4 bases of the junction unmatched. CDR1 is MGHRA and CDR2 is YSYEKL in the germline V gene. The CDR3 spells CASSQQQGGGYTF. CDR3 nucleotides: TGCGCCAGCAGCCAACAACAGGGGGGGGGCTACACCTTC.